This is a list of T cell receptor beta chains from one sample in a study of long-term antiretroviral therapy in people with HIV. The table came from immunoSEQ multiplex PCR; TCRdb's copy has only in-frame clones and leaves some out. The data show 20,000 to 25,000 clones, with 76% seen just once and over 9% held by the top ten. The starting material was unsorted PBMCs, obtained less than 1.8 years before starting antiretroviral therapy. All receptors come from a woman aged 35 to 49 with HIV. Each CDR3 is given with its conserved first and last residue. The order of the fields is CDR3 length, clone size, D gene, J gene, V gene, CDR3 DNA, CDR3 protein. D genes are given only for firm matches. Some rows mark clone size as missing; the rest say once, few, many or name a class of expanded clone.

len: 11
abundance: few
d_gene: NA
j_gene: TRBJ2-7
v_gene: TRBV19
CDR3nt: TGTGCCAGTAGTTATCTAGGCGAGCAGTACTTC
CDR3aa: CASSYLGEQYF

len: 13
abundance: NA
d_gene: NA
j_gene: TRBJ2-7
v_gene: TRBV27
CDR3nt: TGTGCCAGCAGGTGGGGGACATCCTACGAGCAGTACTTC
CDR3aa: CASRWGTSYEQYF

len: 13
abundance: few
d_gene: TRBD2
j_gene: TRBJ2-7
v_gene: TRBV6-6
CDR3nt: TGTGCCAGCACACCTAGCGGGTCCTACGAGCAGTACTTC
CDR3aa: CASTPSGSYEQYF

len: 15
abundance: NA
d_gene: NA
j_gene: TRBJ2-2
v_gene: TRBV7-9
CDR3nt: TGTGCCAGCAGCCCTAGGGATTTGAACACCGGGGAGCTGTTTTTT
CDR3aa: CASSPRDLNTGELFF

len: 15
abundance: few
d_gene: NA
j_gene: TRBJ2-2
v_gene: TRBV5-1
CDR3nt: TGCGCCAGCAGCTTGGTCGGGGGATACACCGGGGAGCTGTTTTTT
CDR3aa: CASSLVGGYTGELFF

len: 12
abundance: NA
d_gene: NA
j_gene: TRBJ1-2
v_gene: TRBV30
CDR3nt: TGTGCCTGGACCGGGACATTGCCCGGCTACACCTTC
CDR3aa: CAWTGTLPGYTF

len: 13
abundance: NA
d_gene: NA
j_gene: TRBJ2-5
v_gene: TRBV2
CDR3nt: TGTGCCACCCTAATTTTGGACCAAGAGACCCAGTACTTC
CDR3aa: CATLILDQETQYF

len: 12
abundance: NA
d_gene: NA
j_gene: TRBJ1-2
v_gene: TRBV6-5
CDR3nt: TGTGCCAGCAGTTACGGACCGGGACTAGGCACCTTC
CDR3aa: CASSYGPGLGTF

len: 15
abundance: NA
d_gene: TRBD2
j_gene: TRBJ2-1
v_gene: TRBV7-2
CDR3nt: TGTGCCAGCAGCTCGGGACTAGCGTCCTACAATGAGCAGTTCTTC
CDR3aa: CASSSGLASYNEQFF

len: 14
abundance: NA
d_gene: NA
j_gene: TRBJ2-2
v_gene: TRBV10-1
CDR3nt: TGCGCCAGCAGTCCCCCCACTAACACCGGGGAGCTGTTTTTT
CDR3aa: CASSPPTNTGELFF

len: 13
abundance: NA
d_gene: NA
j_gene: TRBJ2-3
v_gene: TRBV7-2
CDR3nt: TGTGCCAGCAGCTTAGGTCTACCAGATACGCAGTATTTT
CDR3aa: CASSLGLPDTQYF

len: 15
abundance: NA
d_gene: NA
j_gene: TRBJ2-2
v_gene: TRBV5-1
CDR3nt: TGCGCCAGCAGCTTGGGGGGGACGAACACCGGGGAGCTGTTTTTT
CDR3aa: CASSLGGTNTGELFF

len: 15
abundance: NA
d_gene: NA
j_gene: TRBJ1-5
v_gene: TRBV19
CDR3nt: TGTGCCAGTAGTCCAGCCTCATTCTCTTGGGGGCCCCAGCATTTT
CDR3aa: CASSPASFSWGPQHF

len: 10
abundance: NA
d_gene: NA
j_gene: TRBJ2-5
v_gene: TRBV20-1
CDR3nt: TGCAGTGCAAGCGAAGAGACCCAGTACTTC
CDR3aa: CSASEETQYF

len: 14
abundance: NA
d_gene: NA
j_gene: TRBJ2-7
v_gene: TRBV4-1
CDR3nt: TGCGCCAGCAGCCAAGCCACTAGTCGGTACGAGCAGTACTTC
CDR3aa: CASSQATSRYEQYF

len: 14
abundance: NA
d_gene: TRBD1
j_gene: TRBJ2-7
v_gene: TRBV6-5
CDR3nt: TGTGCCAGCAGAATGGGACAGGGCTCCTACGAGCAGTACTTC
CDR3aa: CASRMGQGSYEQYF

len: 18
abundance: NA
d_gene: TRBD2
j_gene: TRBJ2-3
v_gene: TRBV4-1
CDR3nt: TGCGCCAGCAGCCAAGAGATTCCCTATAGCGGGAGGCACGATACGCAGTATTTT
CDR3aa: CASSQEIPYSGRHDTQYF

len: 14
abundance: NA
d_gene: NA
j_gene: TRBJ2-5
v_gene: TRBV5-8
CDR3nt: TGTGCCAGCAGCTCCGACTCGGTTCTGGAGACCCAGTACTTC
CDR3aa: CASSSDSVLETQYF

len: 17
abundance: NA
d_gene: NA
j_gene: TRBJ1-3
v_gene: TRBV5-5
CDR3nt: TGTGCCAGCAGCTACTTACTCGGGAGAGATTCTGGAAACACCATATATTTT
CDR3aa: CASSYLLGRDSGNTIYF

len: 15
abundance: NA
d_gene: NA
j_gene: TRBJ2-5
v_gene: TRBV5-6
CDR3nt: TGTGCCAGCAGCTCAGCGGAGGGGACCCAAGAGACCCAGTACTTC
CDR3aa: CASSSAEGTQETQYF

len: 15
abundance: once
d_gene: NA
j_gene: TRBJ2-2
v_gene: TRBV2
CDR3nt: TGTGCCAGCAGCTGGGGTCGGGTAGACACCGGGGAGCTGTTTTTT
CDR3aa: CASSWGRVDTGELFF

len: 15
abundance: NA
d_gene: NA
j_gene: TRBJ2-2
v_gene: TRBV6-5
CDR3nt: TGTGCCAGCAGACGAGCCGGGGCGTATACCGGGGAGCTGTTTTTT
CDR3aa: CASRRAGAYTGELFF

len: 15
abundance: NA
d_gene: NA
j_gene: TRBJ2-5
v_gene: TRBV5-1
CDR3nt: TGCGCCAGCAGCCCCGTTAGCGGACCTGGCGGGACCCAGTACTTC
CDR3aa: CASSPVSGPGGTQYF

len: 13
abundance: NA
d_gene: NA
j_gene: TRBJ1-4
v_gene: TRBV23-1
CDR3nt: TGCGCCCGAAAAGGTGCAACTAATGAAAAACTGTTTTTT
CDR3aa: CARKGATNEKLFF

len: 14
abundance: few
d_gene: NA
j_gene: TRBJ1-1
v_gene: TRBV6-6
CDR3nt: TGTGCCAGCAGTCCGCCCTTGAGGGCGTATGAAGCTTTCTTT
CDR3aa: CASSPPLRAYEAFF

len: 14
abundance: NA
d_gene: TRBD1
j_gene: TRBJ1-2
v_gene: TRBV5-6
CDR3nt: TGTGCCAGCAGCTCTGACAGGGGCCTGTATGGCTACACCTTC
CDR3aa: CASSSDRGLYGYTF

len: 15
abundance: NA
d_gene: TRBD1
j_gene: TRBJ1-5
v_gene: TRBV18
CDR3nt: TGTGCCAGCTCACCAGACAGGGGCGGCAATCAGCCCCAGCATTTT
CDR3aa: CASSPDRGGNQPQHF